This entry concerns a single T cell receptor beta chain. Its antigen is unknown. The sample originates from a study of cytomegalovirus exposure and HLA in healthy donors. Overall study results and limits: Per published accounts, TCR beta sequences correctly predicted the HLA-A and HLA-B alleles of most subjects. Later on, an analysis found that several of the most significant clusters appeared to be linked to common viral pathogens, which included parvovirus B19. A previous analysis found most TCR beta V segments productive roughly 90% or roughly 30% of the time.

Use of 60 Vbeta and 13 Jbeta primers characterized the PCR. The assay was immunoSEQ multiplex PCR, and TCRdb's table has in-frame clones only and misses some. The sample holds about 170,000 clones. The V gene lost 4 bases and the J gene lost 10 bases, with 21 bases spanning the gap. The CDR3 has 15 amino acids. In germline, CDR1 is SGDLS, CDR2 YYNGEE. This sequence joins TRBV9 and TRBJ2-4; TRBD1 is a possible D gene (7 bases). Sample: PBMCs. The sequence came from a woman aged 55-69 years in good health and CMV-seronegative. The CDR3 DNA sequence: TGTGCCAGCAGCCCGCAGGGGGGCGGGGCGGGGATTCAGTACTTC. Amino acids: CASSPQGGGAGIQYF.